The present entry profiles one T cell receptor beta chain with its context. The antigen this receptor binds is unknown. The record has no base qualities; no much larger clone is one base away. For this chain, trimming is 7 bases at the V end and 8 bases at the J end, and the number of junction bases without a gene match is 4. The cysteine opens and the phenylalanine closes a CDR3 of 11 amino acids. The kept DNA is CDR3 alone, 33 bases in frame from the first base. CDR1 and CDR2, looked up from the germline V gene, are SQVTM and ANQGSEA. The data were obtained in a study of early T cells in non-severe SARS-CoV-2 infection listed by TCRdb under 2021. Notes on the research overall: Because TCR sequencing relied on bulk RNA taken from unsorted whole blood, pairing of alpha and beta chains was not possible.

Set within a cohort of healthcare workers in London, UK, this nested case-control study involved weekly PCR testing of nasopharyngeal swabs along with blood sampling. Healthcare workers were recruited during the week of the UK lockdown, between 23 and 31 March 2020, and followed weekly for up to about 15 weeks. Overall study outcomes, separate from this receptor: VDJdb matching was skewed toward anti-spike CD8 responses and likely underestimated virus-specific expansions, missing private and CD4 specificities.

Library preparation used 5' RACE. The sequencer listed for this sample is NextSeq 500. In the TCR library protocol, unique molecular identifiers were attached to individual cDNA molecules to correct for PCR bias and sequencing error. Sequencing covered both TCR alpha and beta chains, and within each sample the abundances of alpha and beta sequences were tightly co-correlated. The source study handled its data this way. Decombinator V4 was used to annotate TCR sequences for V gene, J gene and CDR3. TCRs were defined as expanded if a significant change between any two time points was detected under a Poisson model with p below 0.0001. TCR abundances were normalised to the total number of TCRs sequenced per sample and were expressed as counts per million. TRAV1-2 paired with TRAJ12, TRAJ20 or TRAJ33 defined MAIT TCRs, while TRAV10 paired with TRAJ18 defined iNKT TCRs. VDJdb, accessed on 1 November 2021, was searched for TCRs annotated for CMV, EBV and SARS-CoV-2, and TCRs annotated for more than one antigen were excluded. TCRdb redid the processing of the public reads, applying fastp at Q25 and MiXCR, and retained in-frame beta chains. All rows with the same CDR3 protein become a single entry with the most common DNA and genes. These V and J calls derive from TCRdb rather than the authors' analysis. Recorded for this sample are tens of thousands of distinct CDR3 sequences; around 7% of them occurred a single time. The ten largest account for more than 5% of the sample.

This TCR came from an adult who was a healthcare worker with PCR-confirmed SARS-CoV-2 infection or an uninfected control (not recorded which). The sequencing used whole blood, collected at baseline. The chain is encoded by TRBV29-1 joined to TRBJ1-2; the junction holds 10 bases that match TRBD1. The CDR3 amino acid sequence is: CSAGTGEGYTF. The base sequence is TGCAGCGCTGGGACAGGGGAGGGCTACACCTTC.